Below, one TCR beta chain is given with its context. This entry comes from a study of CD8 T cells in Susac syndrome. An input of roughly 0.5 to 1 ug of RNA was subjected to reverse transcription using random hexamers. From the immunoSEQ multiplex PCR reads, TCRdb called clonotypes with MiXCR, one entry per CDR3 protein. The table lists about 240,000 distinct CDR3 sequences, almost 97% of them singletons. This receptor was identified in a human donor with Susac syndrome. Material: CD4+ T cells from PBMCs.

CDR3 sequence reads: CSAQPQETQYF. The CDR3 bases are TGCAGTGCTCAACCCCAAGAGACCCAGTACTTC. The rearrangement joins TRBV20-1 to TRBJ2-5; D is uncertain. Germline CDR1 reads DFQATT; CDR2 reads SNEGSKA (reference sequence). There are 11 residues in the CDR3. The V and J ends lost 5 bases and 1 base respectively, with 5 bases between them.